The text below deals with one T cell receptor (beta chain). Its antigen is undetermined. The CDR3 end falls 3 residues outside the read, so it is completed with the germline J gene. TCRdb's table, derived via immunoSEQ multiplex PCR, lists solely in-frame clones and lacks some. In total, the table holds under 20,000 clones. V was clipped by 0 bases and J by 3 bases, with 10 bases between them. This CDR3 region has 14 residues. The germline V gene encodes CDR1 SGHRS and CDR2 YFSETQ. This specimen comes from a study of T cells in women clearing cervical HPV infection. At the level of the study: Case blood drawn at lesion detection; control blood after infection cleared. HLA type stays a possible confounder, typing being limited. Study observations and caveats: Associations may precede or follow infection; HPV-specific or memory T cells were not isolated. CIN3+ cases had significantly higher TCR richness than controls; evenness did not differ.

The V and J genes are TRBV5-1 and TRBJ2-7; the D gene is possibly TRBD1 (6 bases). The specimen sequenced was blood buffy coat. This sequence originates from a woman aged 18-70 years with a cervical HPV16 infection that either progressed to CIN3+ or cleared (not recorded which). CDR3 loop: CASSLAGRGYEQYF. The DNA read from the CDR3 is TGCGCCAGCAGCTTGGCCGGCAGGGGCTACGAG.